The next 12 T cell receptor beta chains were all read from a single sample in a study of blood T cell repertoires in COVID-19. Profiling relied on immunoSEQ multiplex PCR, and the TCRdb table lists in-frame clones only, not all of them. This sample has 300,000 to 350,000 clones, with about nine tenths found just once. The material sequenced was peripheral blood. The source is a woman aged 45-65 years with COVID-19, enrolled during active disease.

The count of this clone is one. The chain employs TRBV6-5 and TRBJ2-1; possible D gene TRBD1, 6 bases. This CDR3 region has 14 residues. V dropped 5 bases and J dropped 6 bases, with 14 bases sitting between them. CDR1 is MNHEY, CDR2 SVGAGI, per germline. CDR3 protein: CASSTWTEPNEQFF. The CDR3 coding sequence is TGTGCCAGCAGTACGTGGACAGAACCCAATGAGCAGTTCTTC.

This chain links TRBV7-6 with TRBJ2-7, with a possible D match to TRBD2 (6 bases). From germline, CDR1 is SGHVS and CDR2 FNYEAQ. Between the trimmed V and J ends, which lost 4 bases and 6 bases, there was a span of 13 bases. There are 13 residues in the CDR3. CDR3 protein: CASSSRLDSEQYF. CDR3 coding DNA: TGTGCCAGCAGCTCCCGACTAGATTCCGAGCAGTACTTC.

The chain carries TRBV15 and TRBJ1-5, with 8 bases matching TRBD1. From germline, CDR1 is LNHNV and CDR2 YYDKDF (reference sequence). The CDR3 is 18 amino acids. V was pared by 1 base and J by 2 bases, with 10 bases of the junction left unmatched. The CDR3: CATSRAYSGTGGNQPQHF. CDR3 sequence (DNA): TGTGCCACCAGCAGAGCCTACTCCGGGACAGGCGGCAATCAGCCCCAGCATTTT.

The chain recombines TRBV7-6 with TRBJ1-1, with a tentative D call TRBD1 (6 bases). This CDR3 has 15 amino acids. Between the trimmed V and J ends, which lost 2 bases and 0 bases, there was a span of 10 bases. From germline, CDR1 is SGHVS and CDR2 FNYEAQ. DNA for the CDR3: TGTGCCAGCAGCTTACTACAGGGTTTGAACACTGAAGCTTTCTTT. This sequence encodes CASSLLQGLNTEAFF.

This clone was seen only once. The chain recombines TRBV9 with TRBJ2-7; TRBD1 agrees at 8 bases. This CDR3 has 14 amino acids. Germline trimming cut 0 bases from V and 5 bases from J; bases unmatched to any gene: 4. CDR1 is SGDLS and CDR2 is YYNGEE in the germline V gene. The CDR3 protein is CASSVAAGGDEQYF. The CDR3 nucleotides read TGTGCCAGCAGCGTAGCGGCAGGGGGCGACGAGCAGTACTTC.

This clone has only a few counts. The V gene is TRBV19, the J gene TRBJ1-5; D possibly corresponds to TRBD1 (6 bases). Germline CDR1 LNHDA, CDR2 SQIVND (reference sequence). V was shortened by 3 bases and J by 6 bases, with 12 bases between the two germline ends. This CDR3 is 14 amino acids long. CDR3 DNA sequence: TGTGCCAGTAGTATTTTACAGGGAGCTCAGCCCCAGCATTTT. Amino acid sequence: CASSILQGAQPQHF.

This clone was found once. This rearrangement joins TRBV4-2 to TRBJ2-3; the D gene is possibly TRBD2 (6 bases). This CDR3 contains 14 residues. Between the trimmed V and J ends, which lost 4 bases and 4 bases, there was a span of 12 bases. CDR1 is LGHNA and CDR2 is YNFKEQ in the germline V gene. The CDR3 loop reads CASSLQGEADTQYF. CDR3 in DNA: TGTGCCAGCAGCCTACAAGGGGAGGCAGATACGCAGTATTTT.

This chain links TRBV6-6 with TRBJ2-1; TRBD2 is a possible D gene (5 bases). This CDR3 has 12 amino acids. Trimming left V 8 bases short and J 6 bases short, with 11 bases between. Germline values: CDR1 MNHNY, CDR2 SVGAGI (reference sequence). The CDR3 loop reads CASGRGINEQFF. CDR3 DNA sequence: TGTGCCAGCGGGCGAGGGATCAATGAGCAGTTCTTC.

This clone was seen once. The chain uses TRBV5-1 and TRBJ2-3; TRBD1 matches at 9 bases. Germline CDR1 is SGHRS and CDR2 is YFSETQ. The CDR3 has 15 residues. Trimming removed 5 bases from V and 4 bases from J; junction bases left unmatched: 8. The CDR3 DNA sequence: TGCGCCAGCAGACCGGGACAGGGCTTAGCAGATACGCAGTATTTT. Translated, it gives CASRPGQGLADTQYF.

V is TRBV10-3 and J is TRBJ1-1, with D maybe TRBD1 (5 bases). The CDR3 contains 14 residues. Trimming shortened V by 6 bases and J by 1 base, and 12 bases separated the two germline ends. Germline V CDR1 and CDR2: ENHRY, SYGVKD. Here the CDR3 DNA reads TGTGCCATCAGCTGGGGGGGTTGGAACACTGAAGCTTTCTTT. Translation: CAISWGGWNTEAFF.

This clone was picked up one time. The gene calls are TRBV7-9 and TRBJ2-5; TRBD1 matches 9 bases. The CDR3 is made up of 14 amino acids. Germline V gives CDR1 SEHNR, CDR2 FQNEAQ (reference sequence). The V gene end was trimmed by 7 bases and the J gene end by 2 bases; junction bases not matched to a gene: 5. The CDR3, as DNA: TGTGCCAGCACGACCGGGACAGGGCAAGAGACCCAGTACTTC. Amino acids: CASTTGTGQETQYF. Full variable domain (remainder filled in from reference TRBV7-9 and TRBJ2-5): DTGVSQNPRHKITKRGQNVTFRCDPISEHNRLYWYRQTLGQGPEFLTYFQNEAQLEKSRLLSDRFSAERPKGSFSTLEIQRTEQGDSAMYLCASTTGTGQETQYFGPGTRLLVL.

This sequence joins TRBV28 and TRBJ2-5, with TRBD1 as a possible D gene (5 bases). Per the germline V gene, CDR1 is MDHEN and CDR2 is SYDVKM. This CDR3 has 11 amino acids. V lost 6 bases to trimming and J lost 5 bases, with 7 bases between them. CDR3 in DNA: TGTGCCAGCAGGAACAGGGAGACCCAGTACTTC. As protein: CASRNRETQYF.